The 10 T cell receptor beta chains below come from one sample, sequenced in a study of cytomegalovirus exposure and HLA in healthy donors. In the PCR, 60 Vbeta and 13 Jbeta primers were used. Assay used: immunoSEQ multiplex PCR; TCRdb lists only in-frame clones, some missing. The sample gives 150,000 or so clones, around two thirds of which show up once; approximately 1.6% is in the top ten. Sequencing was performed on PBMCs. The receptors were gathered from a woman in her late teens or twenties in good health and CMV-seronegative.

This rearrangement joins TRBV27 to TRBJ2-5; 12 bases align to TRBD2. The germline V gene encodes CDR1 MNHEY and CDR2 SMNVEV (reference sequence). Trimming at V came to 5 bases and at J to 3 bases, leaving 10 bases not matched to a gene. This CDR3 has 17 amino acids. The CDR3 coding sequence is TGTGCCAGCAGTCGCCTAGCGGGGGGGCCAAGGGAAGAGACCCAGTACTTC. This codes for CASSRLAGGPREETQYF.

This sequence joins TRBV25-1 and TRBJ2-3, with TRBD1 matching 7 bases. This CDR3 has 14 residues. After removal of 2 bases from V and 6 bases from J, the junction contained 5 bases not matched to a gene. Per germline, CDR1 MGHDK and CDR2 SYGVNS. The CDR3: CASSEGDRPDTQYF. CDR3 nucleotides: TGTGCCAGCAGTGAAGGGGACAGACCGGATACGCAGTATTTT.

This clone has just a few counts. This chain joins TRBV7-3 and TRBJ1-6; 10 bases agree with TRBD1. The junction had 5 bases not matched to a gene; V was cut back by 5 bases and J by 7 bases. The CDR3 runs to 15 residues. Germline V gene data show CDR1 as SGHTA and CDR2 as FQGTGA. The CDR3 protein is CASSPRGQGNSPLHF. CDR3 bases: TGTGCCAGCAGCCCGCGGGGACAGGGGAATTCACCCCTCCACTTT.

This chain joins TRBV7-2 and TRBJ1-1, with a weak D call TRBD1 (6 bases). Per germline, CDR1 SGHTA and CDR2 FQGNSA. The CDR3 covers 17 residues. The V end lost 5 bases, the J end lost 5 bases, and 24 bases lay between the germline ends. The CDR3: CASSRQGGGGGLTEAFF. The CDR3 DNA is TGTGCCAGCAGCAGGCAAGGGGGTGGGGGCGGGTTGACTGAAGCTTTCTTT.

This clone was counted a few times. J is TRBJ2-1 and V is TRBV7-8; TRBD2 matches at 14 bases. Germline CDR1 and CDR2: SGHVS and FQNEAQ. The V segment lost 1 base and the J segment 7 bases; nucleotides outside the gene matches: 9. CDR3 size: 18 residues. The CDR3 sequence is CASSLVAGTSGRGNEQFF. CDR3 DNA sequence: TGTGCCAGCAGCTTAGTCGCCGGGACTAGCGGGAGAGGTAATGAGCAGTTCTTC.

This clone was seen once. J is TRBJ1-1 and V is TRBV5-1; D might be TRBD1 (5 bases). Germline CDR1 SGHRS, CDR2 YFSETQ. The CDR3 is made up of 15 amino acids. V lost 2 bases, J lost 3 bases, and 14 bases lay in between. CDR3 protein: CASSFTGPGDTEAFF. The CDR3, as DNA: TGCGCCAGCAGCTTCACGGGCCCGGGGGACACTGAAGCTTTCTTT.

V and J are TRBV18 and TRBJ2-5; the match to TRBD2 covers 8 bases. The end of the DNA fits TRBJ2-7 better, so the J call may be wrong. The length of the CDR3 is 15 residues. Germline V gene data show CDR1 as KGHSH and CDR2 as LQKENI. CDR3: CASSPGRGESYEQYF. The CDR3 coding sequence is TGTGCCAGCTCACCAGGGCGGGGGGAATCCTACGAGCAGTACTTC.

The chain links TRBV4-3 to TRBJ1-2; TRBD1 agrees at 8 bases. V was pared by 0 bases and J by 4 bases, with 7 bases of the junction left unmatched. The CDR3 is made up of 16 amino acids. Germline V gene data show CDR1 as LGHNA and CDR2 as YSLEER. Here the CDR3 reads CASSQDLDRVSYGYTF. The CDR3 coding sequence is TGCGCCAGCAGCCAAGATTTGGACAGGGTTAGCTATGGCTACACCTTC.

This clone came up a few times. V and J are TRBV5-4 and TRBJ1-3; D might be TRBD1 (6 bases). The CDR3 extends over 16 amino acids. Germline V CDR1 and CDR2: SGHNT, YYREEE (reference sequence). Trimming stripped 3 bases from V and 0 bases from J, with 13 bases between. The CDR3 DNA follows: TGTGCCAGCAGCTCGGTGGACAGTTACTCTGGAAACACCATATATTTT. Translated: CASSSVDSYSGNTIYF.

The CDR3 loop reads CASWAGSGYTF. The CDR3 region has the DNA TGTGCCAGTTGGGCAGGGTCCGGCTACACCTTC. The genes are TRBV25-1 and TRBJ1-2; D perhaps matches TRBD1 (5 bases). This CDR3 contains 11 residues. The ends were cut back, 9 bases at V and 8 bases at J, with 13 bases in the middle. Germline CDR1 is MGHDK and CDR2 is SYGVNS.